The 28 T cell receptor beta chains given below trace back to one sample, sequenced in a study of blood T cell repertoires in COVID-19. TCRdb keeps only in-frame clones here, not all; method: immunoSEQ multiplex PCR. The sample lists about 410,000 clones; approximately 89% were seen once. Sequenced: peripheral blood. Receptor source: a woman aged 40 to 50 with COVID-19, enrolled during active disease.

Concerning this clone itself: This specimen includes other DNA sequences encoding the same CDR3. The genes are TRBV18 and TRBJ1-1, with TRBD1 identical over 7 bases. The CDR3 has 14 amino acids. The J segment lost 0 bases and the V segment lost 3 bases, leaving 1 base of the junction unmatched. Germline CDR1 reads KGHSH; CDR2 reads LQKENI. The CDR3 sequence: CASSPGQMNTEAFF. CDR3 DNA sequence: TGTGCCAGCTCACCGGGACAGATGAACACTGAAGCTTTCTTT.

The chain joins TRBV2 to TRBJ2-1; 10 nucleotides line up with TRBD2. Germline V gene lookup returns CDR1 SNHLY and CDR2 FYNNEI. Unmatched junction bases numbered 16, after V lost 5 bases and J lost 0 bases. This CDR3 is 20 amino acids long. The CDR3 here is CASSSPRTSGPSYSYNEQFF. In DNA, the CDR3 is TGTGCCAGCAGTAGCCCTCGGACTAGCGGACCATCGTACTCCTACAATGAGCAGTTCTTC.

The chain joins TRBV18 to TRBJ2-7; 7 bases are a match to TRBD1. V lost 3 bases to trimming and J lost 4 bases; unmatched junction nucleotides: 15. This CDR3 comprises 17 residues. The V gene's germline CDR1 is KGHSH and CDR2 LQKENI. The CDR3 region is CASSPPGQVRIHYEQYF. CDR3 sequence (DNA): TGTGCCAGCTCACCGCCCGGACAGGTTCGTATTCATTACGAGCAGTACTTC.

This chain links TRBV11-2 with TRBJ2-7, with 7 bases that match TRBD1. The CDR3 extends over 18 amino acids. The ends lost 4 bases at V and 0 bases at J; junction bases unmatched: 15. The germline gives CDR1 SGHAT, CDR2 FQNNGV. As DNA, the CDR3 is TGTGCCAGCAGCTCCCGACAGGGCCAACACCCCCTCTCCTACGAGCAGTACTTC. Its translation: CASSSRQGQHPLSYEQYF.

The rearrangement uses TRBV4-3 and TRBJ2-1; 7 bases are shared with TRBD2. Germline lookup yields CDR1 LGHNA and CDR2 YSLEER. This CDR3 has 16 residues. V shed 0 bases, J shed 3 bases, and the junction held 5 bases outside the gene matches. CDR3 in DNA: TGCGCCAGCAGCCAAGAGGGAGCGGGAAACTACAATGAGCAGTTCTTC. It encodes CASSQEGAGNYNEQFF.

The V gene is TRBV7-8, the J gene TRBJ2-1; 11 bases map to TRBD2. CDR1 is SGHVS, CDR2 FQNEAQ, per germline. V shed 1 base, J shed 3 bases, and the junction held 5 bases outside the gene matches. This CDR3 is built from 17 residues. The CDR3 DNA reads TGTGCCAGCAGCTTAGACTTTAGCGGGAGGGGCTACAATGAGCAGTTCTTC. Translation: CASSLDFSGRGYNEQFF.

V and J are TRBV4-3 and TRBJ1-2, with D possibly being TRBD1 (6 bases). Looked up from germline, CDR1 is LGHNA and CDR2 is YSLEER. V was clipped by 2 bases and J by 6 bases, with 13 bases between them. This CDR3 region has 14 residues. CDR3: CASSQPRGMNGYTF. The CDR3 coding sequence is TGCGCCAGCAGCCAACCCAGGGGAATGAATGGCTACACCTTC.

The chain uses TRBV4-1 and TRBJ1-4; 10 bases fit TRBD1. The CDR3 contains 15 residues. V trimming: 2 bases; J trimming: 5 bases; junction bases outside the gene matches: 2. The germline gives CDR1 MGHRA, CDR2 YSYEKL. The CDR3 region is CASSQRQGANEKLFF. CDR3 in DNA: TGCGCCAGCAGCCAACGACAGGGGGCAAATGAAAAACTGTTTTTT.

The V gene is TRBV3-1 (or the pseudogene TRBV3-2), the J gene TRBJ1-5; D gene unclear. Per the germline V gene, CDR1 is LGHDT and CDR2 is YNNKEL (reference sequence). There are 15 residues in the CDR3. V was clipped by 0 bases and J by 4 bases, with 10 bases between them. CDR3: CASSQDSVPNQPQHF. The CDR3 DNA is TGTGCCAGCAGCCAAGACAGCGTACCAAATCAGCCCCAGCATTTT.

The genes are TRBV7-2 and TRBJ1-5; D is unclear. V lost 1 base, J lost 3 bases, and 10 bases lay in between. The CDR3 totals 15 residues. The germline gives CDR1 SGHTA, CDR2 FQGNSA. The CDR3 loop reads CASSLDSGVNQPQHF. The CDR3 DNA reads TGTGCCAGCAGCTTAGACTCCGGAGTCAATCAGCCCCAGCATTTT.

The chain recombines TRBV7-2 with TRBJ1-3; TRBD1 might be the D (5 bases). Trimming removed 5 bases from V and 4 bases from J, with 12 bases in between. CDR1 SGHTA and CDR2 FQGNSA come from the germline V gene. The CDR3 is 14 residues long. The CDR3 DNA reads as TGTGCCAGCAGCCGCTCCGCAGGGGGAAACACCATATATTTT. Amino acid sequence: CASSRSAGGNTIYF.

The gene calls are TRBV5-1 and TRBJ2-1; 9 bases agree with TRBD2. V was pared by 0 bases and J by 9 bases, with 7 bases of the junction left unmatched. The germline CDR1 and CDR2 sequences are SGHRS and YFSETQ. The CDR3 length is 15 residues. The CDR3: CASSLAGGGAGEQFF. CDR3 DNA sequence: TGCGCCAGCAGCTTGGCCGGCGGGGGGGCTGGTGAGCAGTTCTTC.

The V and J genes are TRBV9 and TRBJ1-2, with 10 bases lining up with TRBD1. Germline loops: CDR1 SGDLS, CDR2 YYNGEE. This CDR3 is built from 14 residues. The V and J ends lost 3 bases and 8 bases, in that order; junction bases with no gene match: 7. The DNA for the CDR3 is TGTGCCAGCAGCGCCCCCGGGACAGGGGTCGGCTACACCTTC. It encodes CASSAPGTGVGYTF.

The chain recombines TRBV11-2 with TRBJ2-2; 10 bases are shared with TRBD1. The CDR3 has 15 amino acids. V trimming: 1 base; J trimming: 6 bases; junction bases outside the gene matches: 2. The germline V gene has CDR1 SGHAT and CDR2 FQNNGV. The CDR3 region is CASSLGQGAAGELFF. The CDR3 bases are TGTGCCAGCAGCTTAGGACAGGGGGCGGCCGGGGAGCTGTTTTTT.

A word on this clone: Other nucleotide sequences in the sample specify the same CDR3. The CDR3 loop reads CASSVQGSGNTIYF. The CDR3 DNA follows: TGTGCCAGCAGCGTACAGGGGTCTGGAAACACCATATATTTT. J is TRBJ1-3 and V is TRBV9; a weak D match, TRBD1 (6 bases). CDR1 SGDLS and CDR2 YYNGEE come from the germline V gene. Trimming pared 1 base from V and 1 base from J, leaving 6 bases between. The CDR3 spans 14 residues.

The chain combines TRBV18 with TRBJ1-4; 8 bases map to TRBD1. Germline lookup yields CDR1 KGHSH and CDR2 LQKENI. This CDR3 has 16 amino acids. V lost 4 bases and J lost 5; bases outside the gene matches: 9. The CDR3 loop reads CASSHSGQGKNEKLFF. The CDR3, as DNA: TGTGCCAGCTCACATTCAGGACAGGGCAAAAATGAAAAACTGTTTTTT.

CDR3 protein: CASSLGTSTIRETQYF. For the CDR3, the DNA is TGTGCCAGCAGCTTGGGGACATCAACCATTAGAGAGACCCAGTACTTC. The chain employs TRBV5-4 and TRBJ2-5, with D perhaps TRBD1 (5 bases). Germline CDR1 reads SGHNT; CDR2 reads YYREEE (reference sequence). V was pared by 0 bases and J by 4 bases, with 16 bases between. The CDR3 has 16 amino acids. The full variable domain, completed using reference TRBV5-4 and TRBJ2-5, is ETGVTQSPTHLIKTRGQQVTLRCSSQSGHNTVSWYQQALGQGPQFIFQYYREEENGRGNFPPRFSGLQFPNYSSELNVNALELDDSALYLCASSLGTSTIRETQYFGPGTRLLVL.

This clone was detected only a few times. V is TRBV21-1 and J is TRBJ2-7; no check of the table's D call, TRBD1, against the DNA was made. TRBV21-1 is a pseudogene segment. This CDR3 has 17 residues. The CDR3 DNA follows: TGTGCCAGCAGCAAATATTCCGGTACAGGGGAGGCCTACGAGCAGTACTTC. It is translated as CASSKYSGTGEAYEQYF.

J is TRBJ1-5 and V is TRBV2; maybe TRBD1 (6 bases). The germline V gene has CDR1 SNHLY and CDR2 FYNNEI. The CDR3 is 14 amino acids. The ends were cut back, 4 bases at V and 3 bases at J, with 10 bases in the middle. CDR3 protein: CASSADSPNQPQHF. The CDR3, as DNA: TGTGCCAGCAGTGCGGACAGCCCCAATCAGCCCCAGCATTTT.

The genes are TRBV10-3 and TRBJ2-7, with a possible D match to TRBD1 (7 bases). V gave up 10 bases and J gave up 3 bases, with 19 bases separating them. This CDR3 is 14 amino acids long. Germline V gene data show CDR1 as ENHRY and CDR2 as SYGVKD. The CDR3 sequence: CASSGGTRGYEQYF. In nucleotides, the CDR3 is TGTGCCAGCTCAGGGGGGACGAGAGGCTACGAGCAGTACTTC.

This clone appeared once. The rearrangement links TRBV7-3 to TRBJ2-3; 7 positions match TRBD1. CDR1 is SGHTA and CDR2 is FQGTGA in the germline V gene. Losses at the gene ends were 5 bases for V and 1 base for J; bases not matched to a gene: 3. The CDR3 totals 14 residues. The CDR3 DNA sequence: TGTGCCAGCAGCCCGGGGACAGGCACAGATACGCAGTATTTT. Translating gives CASSPGTGTDTQYF.

This clone appeared a single time. The chain joins TRBV7-2 to TRBJ2-3; TRBD2 agrees at 10 bases. This CDR3 region has 14 residues. Trimming removed 7 bases from V and 14 bases from J; junction bases left unmatched: 15. Germline V lookup: CDR1 SGHTA, CDR2 FQGNSA. Here the CDR3 reads CASTDRFSGRSPYF. CDR3 nucleotide sequence: TGTGCCAGCACCGATCGGTTTAGCGGGAGGTCCCCGTATTTT.

The chain joins TRBV5-1 to TRBJ2-7; D gene unclear. This CDR3 has 13 amino acids. Trimming shortened V by 0 bases and J by 6 bases, and 10 bases separated the two germline ends. Germline loops: CDR1 SGHRS, CDR2 YFSETQ. DNA for the CDR3: TGCGCCAGCAGCTTGGGCCCCTCGAGCGAGCAGTACTTC. Protein product: CASSLGPSSEQYF. Filled out from reference TRBV5-1 and TRBJ2-7, the complete variable domain reads KAGVTQTPRYLIKTRGQQVTLSCSPISGHRSVSWYQQTPGQGLQFLFEYFSETQRNKGNFPGRFSGRQFSNSRSEMNVSTLELGDSALYLCASSLGPSSEQYFGPGTRLTVT.

This clone showed up just a few times. One end of the junction varies from germline; a read error may be responsible. The chain joins TRBV2 to TRBJ1-5, with D uncertain. In germline, CDR1 is SNHLY, CDR2 FYNNEI. CDR3 size: 14 residues. The CDR3 sequence: CASRVHSNQPQHYF. Here the CDR3 DNA reads TGTGCCAGCAGGGTTCATAGCAATCAGCCCCAGCATTACTTT.

V is TRBV7-9 and J is TRBJ1-3; the match to TRBD1 covers 11 bases. In germline, CDR1 is SEHNR, CDR2 FQNEAQ (reference sequence). V lost 3 bases to trimming and J lost 5 bases; unmatched junction nucleotides: 3. There are 15 residues in the CDR3. CDR3 in amino acids: CASSFGQGARNTIYF. DNA for the CDR3: TGTGCCAGCAGCTTCGGACAGGGGGCTCGAAACACCATATATTTT.

This chain connects TRBV18 to TRBJ1-2, with TRBD1 matching 10 bases. This CDR3 contains 15 residues. Losses at the gene ends were 2 bases for V and 4 bases for J; bases not matched to a gene: 4. Germline values: CDR1 KGHSH, CDR2 LQKENI. The CDR3 sequence is CASSPKGQGTYGYTF. The CDR3 DNA is TGTGCCAGCTCACCAAAGGGACAGGGGACCTATGGCTACACCTTC.

The rearrangement uses TRBV19 and TRBJ2-5, with 16 positions matching TRBD2. Germline loops: CDR1 LNHDA, CDR2 SQIVND (reference sequence). J gave up 5 bases and V 3 bases, and 6 bases lay outside the gene matches. The CDR3 spans 17 residues. The CDR3 sequence is CASSIGTSGGAGETQYF. CDR3 DNA: TGTGCCAGTAGTATCGGGACTAGCGGGGGGGCAGGGGAGACCCAGTACTTC. Based on the CDR3 plus reference TRBV19 and TRBJ2-5, the full variable domain is DGGITQSPKYLFRKEGQNVTLSCEQNLNHDAMYWYRQDPGQGLRLIYYSQIVNDFQKGDIAEGYSVSREKKESFPLTVTSAQKNPTAFYLCASSIGTSGGAGETQYFGPGTRLLVL.

The rearrangement uses TRBV19 and TRBJ1-3; 7 bases are shared with TRBD1. In germline, CDR1 is LNHDA, CDR2 SQIVND (reference sequence). The CDR3 contains 15 residues. With V trimmed by 7 bases and J by 4 bases, 10 bases remained unmatched. The CDR3 sequence: CASIGDRTLGNTIYF. In nucleotides, the CDR3 is TGTGCCAGTATTGGGGACAGAACACTAGGAAACACCATATATTTT.